The sequence of this TCR beta chain was determined in a study of blood T cell repertoires in COVID-19. Assay: immunoSEQ multiplex PCR; the TCRdb copy retains only in-frame clones and omits some. The table has some 430,000 clones, roughly 87% seen once; the top ten hold about 0.6%. V trimming: 4 bases; J trimming: 0 bases; junction bases outside the gene matches: 6. The V gene's germline CDR1 is SNHLY and CDR2 FYNNEI. This CDR3 has 15 residues. The sample consisted of PBMCs or T cells enriched from blood (not recorded which). This sequence was found in a man aged 18 to 35 who had recovered from COVID-19. The rearrangement uses TRBV2 and TRBJ2-7; TRBD2 agrees at 7 bases. The CDR3 protein is CASSVGRGSSYEQYF. The CDR3 bases are TGTGCCAGCAGTGTGGGGCGGGGGAGCTCCTACGAGCAGTACTTC.